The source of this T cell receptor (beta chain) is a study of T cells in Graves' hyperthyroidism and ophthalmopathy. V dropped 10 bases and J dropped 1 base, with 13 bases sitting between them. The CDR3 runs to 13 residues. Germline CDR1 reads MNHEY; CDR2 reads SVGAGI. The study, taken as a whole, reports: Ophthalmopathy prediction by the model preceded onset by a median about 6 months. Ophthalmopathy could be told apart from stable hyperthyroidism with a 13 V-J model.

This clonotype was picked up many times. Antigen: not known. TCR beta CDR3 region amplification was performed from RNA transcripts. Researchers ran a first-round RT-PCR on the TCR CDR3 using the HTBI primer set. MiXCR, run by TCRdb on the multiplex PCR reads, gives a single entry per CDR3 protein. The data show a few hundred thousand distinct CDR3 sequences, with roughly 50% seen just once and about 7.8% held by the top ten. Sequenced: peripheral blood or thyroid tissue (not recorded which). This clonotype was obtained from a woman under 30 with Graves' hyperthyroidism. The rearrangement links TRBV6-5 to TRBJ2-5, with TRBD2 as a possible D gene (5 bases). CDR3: CATLEESQETQYF. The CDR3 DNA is TGTGCCACTCTGGAGGAGTCCCAAGAGACCCAGTACTTC.